The clone carrying this T cell receptor beta chain showed up just once. Since a much larger clone is just one base distant, this may be a read error. These data come from a study of read filtering for tumor transcriptome and immune sequencing. About the study: Revised staging placed 8 patients in R-ISS I, about 15 in II, more than five in III. TCR-mapped reads were about 3.5 to 10.27 million with IR-seq versus about 85 to 1273 with RNA-seq.

This CDR3 has 15 residues. From 350 to 500 ng of RNA, a library with molecular barcoded alpha/delta and beta/gamma adaptors was made. TCRdb reprocessed the reads with MiXCR, giving one entry per CDR3 protein. The sample lists 55,000 to 60,000 distinct CDR3 sequences; around 12% were seen once. The chain has TRBV12-3 or TRBV12-4 and TRBJ1-5; TRBD1 matches at 7 bases. Sequencing was done on a sample of a population of CD138-negative cells sorted from bone marrow. The TCR was taken from a donor aged 40 or older with multiple myeloma. The CDR3 DNA sequence: TGTGACAGCAGCGACAGGGATTATAGCAATCAGCCCCAGCATTTT. Encoded protein: CDSSDRDYSNQPQHF.